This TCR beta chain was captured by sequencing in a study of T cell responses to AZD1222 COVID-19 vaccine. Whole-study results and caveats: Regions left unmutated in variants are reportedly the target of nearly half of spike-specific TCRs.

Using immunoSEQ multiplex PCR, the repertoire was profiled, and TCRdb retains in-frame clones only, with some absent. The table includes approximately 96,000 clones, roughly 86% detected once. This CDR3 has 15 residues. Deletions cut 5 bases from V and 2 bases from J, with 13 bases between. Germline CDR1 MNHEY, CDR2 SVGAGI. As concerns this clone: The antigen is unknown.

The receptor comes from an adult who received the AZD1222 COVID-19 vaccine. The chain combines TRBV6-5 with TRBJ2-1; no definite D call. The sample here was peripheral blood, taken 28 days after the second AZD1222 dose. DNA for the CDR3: TGTGCCAGCAGTCCCGGGTCCCAGACCTACAATGAGCAGTTCTTC. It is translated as CASSPGSQTYNEQFF.